This T cell receptor beta chain was captured by sequencing in a study of blood T cell repertoires in COVID-19. As for the study in general: In each case, the material was cDNA or gDNA derived from T cells, B-cell-depleted T cells, or PBMCs.

Here immunoSEQ multiplex PCR was the method, and the copy in TCRdb shows in-frame clones only, minus some. Here the sample spans about 34,000 clones, roughly four fifths being singletons. This clone was counted only a few times. The germline V and J ends were trimmed by 4 bases and 5 bases, with 15 bases remaining between them. The CDR3 is 15 amino acids. Germline CDR1 and CDR2: MNHEY and SMNVEV (reference sequence). Sequenced sample: peripheral blood. This sequence was found in a human donor in a cohort sampled during active COVID-19. The V and J genes are TRBV27 and TRBJ2-1, with D tentatively TRBD1 (5 bases). The CDR3, as DNA: TGTGCCAGCAGTTCAGTAGACAGTGGGGACAATGAGCAGTTCTTC. Its protein product is CASSSVDSGDNEQFF.